The table lists the clone carrying this TCR beta chain with a count of one. Its antigen is as yet unknown. This specimen comes from a study of T cell responses to AZD1222 COVID-19 vaccine. General study results and limits: AZD1222 recipients seropositive at baseline numbered only six or seven. Clonal diversity was possibly underestimated, and the donors were mostly white British, with more females.

The CDR3 is 15 residues long. V lost 4 bases, J lost 3 bases, and 12 bases lay in between. From germline, CDR1 is SGHAT and CDR2 FQNNGV. Repertoires were generated with immunoSEQ multiplex PCR, while TCRdb's copy carries only in-frame clones and drops some. The table has some 60,000 clones, about 80% seen once. Here the sequenced sample was peripheral blood, taken 28 days after the second AZD1222 dose. The sequence was collected from an adult who received the AZD1222 COVID-19 vaccine. The chain is built from TRBV11-2 and TRBJ1-4, with D possibly being TRBD1 (6 bases). CDR3 region: CASSYGGGSNEKLFF. DNA for the CDR3: TGTGCCAGCAGCTACGGGGGGGGCTCTAATGAAAAACTGTTTTTT.